These T cell receptor beta chains were read from a single sample in a study of OX40 agonist ivuxolimab in advanced cancers. The data were produced by immunoSEQ multiplex PCR, yet TCRdb's version contains in-frame clones alone and is incomplete. The data contain tens of thousands of clones, about 78% of them singletons. The sequences come from CD4+ or CD8+ T cells sorted from blood, collected in a trial of the OX40 agonist ivuxolimab. The receptor source for this set is an adult with an advanced solid tumor such as melanoma, head and neck, liver or kidney cancer. Each CDR3 is given with its conserved first and last residue. A D gene is named only where the DNA matches it firmly. Clone sizes are given selectively: once, few, many, or a class where the clone is expanded.

.	18	.	TRBV19	TRBJ2-1	CASSIGGGALGNYNEQFF	TGTGCCAGTAGTATAGGAGGCGGGGCCCTAGGGAATTACAATGAGCAGTTCTTC
TRBD1	15	once	TRBV7-2	TRBJ2-7	CASSSTGLASHEQYF	TGTGCCAGCAGCTCGACAGGGCTGGCTTCACACGAGCAGTACTTC
.	14	.	TRBV5-6	TRBJ1-1	CASSLGWGNTEAFF	TGTGCCAGCAGCTTAGGATGGGGGAACACTGAAGCTTTCTTT
TRBD2	15	.	TRBV28	TRBJ2-1	CASSFLREGPDEQFF	TGTGCCAGCAGTTTTCTGCGGGAGGGCCCGGATGAGCAGTTCTTC
.	14	.	TRBV7-8	TRBJ1-4	CASSLDEANEKLFF	TGTGCCAGCAGCTTAGATGAGGCTAATGAAAAACTGTTTTTT
TRBD1	17	.	TRBV7-9	TRBJ2-3	CASSPRQGRMGADTQYF	TGTGCCAGCAGCCCGAGACAGGGTAGGATGGGCGCAGATACGCAGTATTTT
TRBD2	14	.	TRBV30	TRBJ2-1	CAWRLAGGWNEQFF	TGTGCCTGGAGGCTAGCGGGGGGTTGGAATGAGCAGTTCTTC
TRBD2	16	.	TRBV7-6	TRBJ2-7	CASSFPLAGESYEQYF	TGTGCCAGCAGCTTCCCACTAGCGGGAGAGTCCTACGAGCAGTACTTC
.	16	.	TRBV9	TRBJ2-3	CASSRDGLVSTDTQYF	TGTGCCAGCAGCCGGGACGGACTTGTGAGCACAGATACGCAGTATTTT
.	14	medium-sized	TRBV5-5	TRBJ2-3	CASSLEQGPDTQYF	TGTGCCAGCAGCTTGGAACAGGGCCCAGATACGCAGTATTTT
.	13	.	TRBV19	TRBJ1-4	CASRQSGREKLFF	TGTGCCAGTCGACAGTCTGGTCGGGAAAAACTGTTTTTT
TRBD1	14	.	TRBV9	TRBJ1-3	CASSEGQGGNTIYF	TGTGCCAGCAGCGAGGGACAGGGGGGAAACACCATATATTTT
TRBD2	16	.	TRBV9	TRBJ2-3	CASSHSTSGGTDTQYF	TGTGCCAGCAGCCATTCGACTAGCGGGGGCACAGATACGCAGTATTTT
TRBD2	16	.	TRBV10-3	TRBJ2-1	CAISESLAGDYNEQFF	TGTGCCATCAGTGAGTCTTTAGCGGGGGACTACAATGAGCAGTTCTTC
.	14	few	TRBV10-2	TRBJ2-3	CASSEVLATDTQYF	TGCGCCAGCAGTGAGGTTTTAGCGACAGATACGCAGTATTTT
.	14	.	TRBV7-9	TRBJ2-1	CASSPGGGFNEQFF	TGTGCCAGCAGCCCCGGAGGGGGGTTCAATGAGCAGTTCTTC
.	14	.	TRBV6-5	TRBJ2-7	CASSSMQGSYEQYF	TGTGCCAGCAGTTCGATGCAGGGAAGTTACGAGCAGTACTTC
TRBD1	13	.	TRBV5-5	TRBJ1-2	CASSIGTGDGYTF	TGTGCCAGCAGCATCGGGACAGGGGATGGCTACACCTTC
TRBD2	13	.	TRBV27	TRBJ2-7	CASSSGLGHEQYF	TGTGCCAGCAGTTCGGGACTAGGCCACGAGCAGTACTTC
.	16	.	TRBV4-1	TRBJ2-3	CASSHVETPFTDTQYF	TGCGCCAGCAGCCATGTGGAGACACCCTTCACAGATACGCAGTATTTT
TRBD1	15	.	TRBV9	TRBJ2-7	CASSVGTGFGYEQYF	TGTGCCAGCAGCGTGGGGACAGGGTTTGGGTACGAGCAGTACTTC
.	15	.	TRBV4-1	TRBJ2-1	CASRAAVGPDNEQFF	TGCGCCAGCAGGGCAGCGGTTGGACCAGACAATGAGCAGTTCTTC
.	14	.	TRBV7-9	TRBJ2-5	CASSLVGQQETQYF	TGTGCCAGCAGCTTAGTTGGTCAGCAAGAGACCCAGTACTTC
TRBD2	16	.	TRBV7-8	TRBJ2-7	CASSLATSGSRYEQYF	TGTGCCAGCAGCTTAGCAACTAGCGGGAGTCGGTACGAGCAGTACTTC
.	15	.	TRBV9	TRBJ2-5	CASSVDPGGAETQYF	TGTGCCAGCAGCGTAGATCCTGGGGGGGCAGAGACCCAGTACTTC
.	14	.	TRBV19	TRBJ1-1	CASSIGGLTGEAFF	TGTGCCAGTAGTATTGGCGGACTAACAGGTGAAGCTTTCTTT
TRBD2	13	.	TRBV13	TRBJ2-7	CASAGGYGGEQYF	TGTGCCAGCGCGGGAGGCTACGGCGGCGAGCAGTACTTC
.	15	.	TRBV27	TRBJ1-5	CASSLWGEGNQPQHF	TGTGCCAGCAGTTTATGGGGGGAAGGCAATCAGCCCCAGCATTTT
.	14	.	TRBV25-1	TRBJ1-2	CASSERGRAAGYTF	TGTGCCAGCAGTGAACGCGGCAGGGCAGCTGGCTACACCTTC